These T cell receptor beta chains were read from a single sample in a study of resident and recirculating memory T cells in vitiligo. Generated by immunoSEQ multiplex PCR, the TCRdb table keeps only in-frame clones and is missing some. The sample contains 70,000 to 95,000 clones, roughly nine tenths of which appear only once. The sample taken for sequencing was blood. The source is a male donor with vitiligo. The CDR3 runs from the conserved cysteine through the conserved F or W. The order of the fields is V gene, CDR3 length, CDR3 protein.

>TRBV30|12
CAWSVHEVEAFF
>TRBV4-2|12
CASSQVYYEQYF
>TRBV7-9|15
CASSLAGGPSYEQYF
>TRBV15|19
CATSRDLEGPTADTGELFF
>TRBV1|15
CTSSPRLYRSYEQYF
>TRBV19|14
CASSQTASNEKLFF
>TRBV10-3|13
CAIGVGMDNEQFF
>TRBV9|15
CASSVDGGIGDEQYF
>TRBV15|13
CATDQGEGNTIYF
>TRBV7-9|16
CASSLVALATKETQYF
>TRBV28|13
CASNTQVPDTIYF
>TRBV6-5|14
CATTTQTGGGGYTF
>TRBV27|18
CASSPPPGTSPLGDTQYF
>TRBV14|16
CASSPALGQGAYEQYF
>TRBV5-4|16
CASSSYGGGQGNGYTF
>TRBV6-6|14
CASSYSGAVYGYTF
>TRBV6-1|16
CASSDGLRTGNQPQHF
>TRBV11-2|15
CASSLVGGTVNTQYF
>TRBV2|16
CASISSPGQASYEQYF
>TRBV7-2|15
CASSLVPQTGQPQHF
>TRBV27|15
CASSPVTISNQPQHF
>TRBV5-1|13
CASSPSGTYEQYF
>TRBV6-5|14
CASSYYGGVGEQFF
>TRBV6-4|17
CASSPGQGGGRTDTQYF
>TRBV7-2|15
CASSPTWDNGYGYTF
>TRBV5-1|15
CASRVRGREGAEQYF
>TRBV5-4|15
CASSSPGQVTYEQYF
>TRBV6-6|15
CASSRPGTGNTEAFF
>TRBV6-6|15
CASSYDRGGTDTQYF
>TRBV5-1|17
CASSSTGTTLSTDTQYF
>TRBV7-2|14
CASSLGQANYGYTF
>TRBV4-1|15
CASSQVRTSSYEQYF
>TRBV2|12
CASTDTGVGYTF
>TRBV5-6|18
CASSPRGRAGASRGTQYF
>TRBV10-3|20
CAISEFTVQSSFLTSYEQYF
>TRBV6-1|15
CASSPTGGYNTEAFF
>TRBV6-5|15
CASSFSQLSADTQYF
>TRBV28|16
CASSAPRQASGGELFF
>TRBV9|14
CASSEGLGSDTQYF
>TRBV6-6|16
CASSRQGSGAKNIQYF
>TRBV15|16
CATSRDWEAGNQPQHF
>TRBV1|14
CTSSRRTSFGPQYF
>TRBV19|11
CASNNTEKLFF
>TRBV27|13
CASSFEGDYGYTF
>TRBV28|16
CASSFRGGVGNQPQHF
>TRBV19|13
CASSQDREQTQYF